The 22 T cell receptor beta chains listed next were all sequenced from one sample in a study of cytomegalovirus exposure and HLA in healthy donors. The PCR used 60 Vbeta and 13 Jbeta primers. The assay was immunoSEQ multiplex PCR, and TCRdb's table has in-frame clones only and misses some. The sample holds under 200,000 clones; 70% to 85% are singletons and the top ten take more than 3%. The sequenced sample consisted of PBMCs. These receptors were taken from a man younger than 40 in good health and CMV-seropositive.

This chain links TRBV18 with TRBJ2-3; 11 bases map to TRBD2. The ends lost 4 bases at V and 3 bases at J; junction bases unmatched: 3. CDR1 and CDR2 (germline): KGHSH, LQKENI. The CDR3 runs to 15 residues. The chain's CDR3 is CASSLRLAGTDTQYF. The CDR3 DNA reads TGTGCCAGCTCACTCCGACTAGCGGGGACAGATACGCAGTATTTT.

This clone showed up just once. V is TRBV21-1 and J is TRBJ1-1; the table's TRBD1 call for D was not verified on the DNA. TRBV21-1 is flagged as a pseudogene. The CDR3 runs 16 residues. Here the CDR3 DNA reads TGTGCCAGCACCGATTTGAAAGGACAGGGGGAGACTGAAGCTTTCTTT. Its translation: CASTDLKGQGETEAFF.

A word on this clone: Other DNA sequences in this specimen translate into the identical CDR3. The chain uses TRBV5-6 and TRBJ1-1; TRBD1 matches at 7 bases. Germline CDR1 reads SGHDT; CDR2 reads YYEEEE. The ends lost 3 bases at V and 3 bases at J; junction bases unmatched: 5. This CDR3 comprises 14 residues. The CDR3: CASSSRQGDTEAFF. For the CDR3, the DNA is TGTGCCAGCAGCTCCCGGCAGGGGGACACTGAAGCTTTCTTT. Complete variable domain (other parts from reference TRBV5-6 and TRBJ1-1): DAGVTQSPTHLIKTRGQQVTLRCSPKSGHDTVSWYQQALGQGPQFIFQYYEEEERQRGNFPDRFSGHQFPNYSSELNVNALLLGDSALYLCASSSRQGDTEAFFGQGTRLTVV.

J is TRBJ2-3 and V is TRBV27, with 12 bases identical to TRBD1. With 7 bases clipped from V and 5 bases from J, the junction kept 10 bases outside the gene matches. The CDR3 has 16 amino acids. The germline gives CDR1 MNHEY, CDR2 SMNVEV (reference sequence). This chain's CDR3 is CASTLFGTGGIDTQYF. CDR3 DNA: TGTGCCAGCACCCTCTTTGGGACAGGGGGCATAGATACGCAGTATTTT.

V and J are TRBV4-2 and TRBJ1-5; D is possibly TRBD1 (6 bases). Per the germline V gene, CDR1 is LGHNA and CDR2 is YNFKEQ. The CDR3 contains 15 residues. V shed 0 bases and J shed 6 bases, with 12 bases lying between them. DNA for the CDR3: TGTGCCAGCAGCCAAGATTCGACAGGAGGTCAGCCCCAGCATTTT. Protein: CASSQDSTGGQPQHF.

The chain joins TRBV20-1 to TRBJ1-1; maybe TRBD1 (5 bases). Trimming removed 4 bases from V and 11 bases from J, with 14 bases in between. Looked up from germline, CDR1 is DFQATT and CDR2 is SNEGSKA (reference sequence). The CDR3 has 11 amino acids. The CDR3 nucleotides read TGCAGTGCTAACGGGGTGGGGGGGGCTTTCTTT. Amino acid sequence: CSANGVGGAFF.

The count of this clone is one. The gene calls are TRBV2 and TRBJ2-7; possible D gene TRBD1, 6 bases. Trimming left V 6 bases short and J 5 bases short, with 14 bases between. Germline CDR1 SNHLY, CDR2 FYNNEI. This CDR3 is built from 13 residues. CDR3 region: CASSQQGLHEQYF. The DNA of the CDR3 is TGTGCCAGCAGCCAACAGGGTTTGCACGAGCAGTACTTC.

The CDR3 region is CASRRQRETQYF. The CDR3 coding sequence is TGTGCCAGCCGGAGACAGAGAGAGACCCAGTACTTC. The chain links TRBV18 to TRBJ2-5; possibly TRBD1 for D (5 bases). The CDR3 spans 12 residues. Germline V gives CDR1 KGHSH, CDR2 LQKENI. With 8 bases removed from V and 4 bases from J, the gap between germline ends came to 11 bases.

This clone was observed a handful of times. This chain links TRBV4-3 with TRBJ2-2; the match to TRBD1 covers 9 bases. Trimming took 3 bases from V and 3 from J; bases not matched to a gene: 5. Per germline, CDR1 LGHNA and CDR2 YSLEER. The CDR3 is 16 residues long. The CDR3 DNA reads as TGCGCCAGCAGCCAGGAACAGGGGGCCCACACCGGGGAGCTGTTTTTT. Translated, it gives CASSQEQGAHTGELFF.

The chain joins TRBV30 to TRBJ1-5; no definite D call. The CDR3 is 13 residues long. V dropped 1 base and J dropped 3 bases, with 7 bases sitting between them. Germline V CDR1 and CDR2: GTSNPN, SVGIG (reference sequence). The CDR3 nucleotides read TGTGCCTGGAGTGGAGGGAACAATCAGCCCCAGCATTTT. Protein product: CAWSGGNNQPQHF.

The sample holds one count of this clone. Here the CDR3 DNA reads TGCAGCGCCGAGACAGACAGTGGCTACACCTTC. This codes for CSAETDSGYTF. J is TRBJ1-2 and V is TRBV29-1, with a weak D call TRBD1 (5 bases). With 7 bases removed from V and 7 bases from J, the gap between germline ends came to 13 bases. Germline V CDR1 and CDR2: SQVTM, ANQGSEA. The CDR3 has 11 residues.

V is TRBV7-3 and J is TRBJ2-7; a weak D match, TRBD1 (5 bases). This CDR3 region has 15 residues. In germline, CDR1 is SGHTA, CDR2 FQGTGA. Trimming removed 0 bases from V and 6 bases from J, with 15 bases in between. The CDR3 loop reads CASSLTWGGVSEQYF. Written as DNA, the CDR3 is TGTGCCAGCAGCTTAACCTGGGGCGGTGTAAGCGAGCAGTACTTC.

The V call is TRBV7-3, the J call TRBJ1-5, with a weak D call TRBD1 (5 bases). This CDR3 region has 13 residues. V was trimmed by 7 bases and J by 4 bases, leaving 11 bases between them. Germline V gene data show CDR1 as SGHTA and CDR2 as FQGTGA. The chain's CDR3 is CASTIGGNQPQHF. CDR3 sequence (DNA): TGTGCCAGCACCATTGGGGGGAATCAGCCCCAGCATTTT.

This CDR3 is CAWSTGQGRGNTEAFF. The CDR3 DNA reads as TGTGCCTGGAGTACGGGACAGGGCCGCGGGAACACTGAAGCTTTCTTT. The J gene is TRBJ1-1, the V gene TRBV30; 9 nucleotides align to TRBD1. The CDR3 runs 16 residues. Per germline, CDR1 GTSNPN and CDR2 SVGIG (reference sequence). V shed 2 bases and J 1 base; nucleotides not matched to a gene: 8.

The genes are TRBV7-3 and TRBJ2-7; unclear D gene. Germline V gives CDR1 SGHTA, CDR2 FQGTGA. V dropped 6 bases and J dropped 4 bases, with 7 bases sitting between them. This CDR3 contains 11 residues. The CDR3 DNA follows: TGTGCCAGCAGATCCAAATACGAGCAGTACTTC. Amino acids: CASRSKYEQYF.

The chain links TRBV25-1 to TRBJ2-7; the D gene is possibly TRBD1 (5 bases). Per germline, CDR1 MGHDK and CDR2 SYGVNS. V shed 8 bases and J shed 6 bases, with 26 bases lying between them. This CDR3 is built from 16 residues. CDR3 coding DNA: TGTGCCAGCGAAGTGGATCAGACAGAAAAGGGTCTCGAGCAGTACTTC. It encodes CASEVDQTEKGLEQYF.

This clone showed up just a few times. The gene calls are TRBV28 and TRBJ2-5; D gene uncertain. The CDR3 covers 15 residues. The germline V and J ends were trimmed by 10 bases and 2 bases, with 20 bases remaining between them. CDR1 is MDHEN, CDR2 SYDVKM, per germline. CDR3 nucleotide sequence: TGTGCCACTTTCCCGACCCGGCGGTCTCAAGAGACCCAGTACTTC. Residues: CATFPTRRSQETQYF.

This chain links TRBV7-9 with TRBJ2-3, with 7 bases that match TRBD1. This CDR3 contains 16 residues. Unmatched junction bases numbered 8, after V lost 1 base and J lost 4 bases. Germline V gene lookup returns CDR1 SEHNR and CDR2 FQNEAQ (reference sequence). This CDR3 is CASSLETGLVADTQYF. CDR3 sequence (DNA): TGTGCCAGCAGCTTAGAGACAGGGTTAGTCGCAGATACGCAGTATTTT.

The rearrangement uses TRBV5-1 and TRBJ1-4, with 7 bases lining up with TRBD1. The length of the CDR3 is 15 residues. The J segment lost 4 bases and the V segment lost 2 bases, leaving 5 bases of the junction unmatched. Germline loops: CDR1 SGHRS, CDR2 YFSETQ. CDR3 in DNA: TGCGCCAGCAGCTTAACGGGACAGAATAATGAAAAACTGTTTTTT. This encodes CASSLTGQNNEKLFF.

The rearrangement uses TRBV29-1 and TRBJ2-5, with D tentatively TRBD1 (6 bases). The CDR3 contains 11 residues. CDR1 SQVTM and CDR2 ANQGSEA come from the germline V gene. The V end lost 6 bases, the J end lost 5 bases, and 10 bases lay between the germline ends. The CDR3 is CSVARGETQYF. CDR3 bases: TGCAGCGTCGCCAGGGGCGAGACCCAGTACTTC. The full variable domain, rest sourced from reference TRBV29-1 and TRBJ2-5, is SAVISQKPSRDICQRGTSLTIQCQVDSQVTMMFWYRQQPGQSLTLIATANQGSEATYESGFVIDKFPISRPNLTFSTLTVSNMSPEDSSIYLCSVARGETQYFGPGTRLLVL.

DNA for the CDR3: TGTGCCAGCAGCTTGAGAGGGGGCAGCACTGAAGCTTTCTTT. This sequence encodes CASSLRGGSTEAFF. The chain is built from TRBV5-4 and TRBJ1-1; the match to TRBD1 covers 7 bases. V was pared by 1 base and J by 4 bases, with 4 bases of the junction left unmatched. Germline CDR1 and CDR2: SGHNT and YYREEE (reference sequence). The CDR3 spans 14 residues.

The chain has TRBV29-1 and TRBJ2-3; 7 bases fit TRBD1. Germline CDR1 and CDR2: SQVTM and ANQGSEA. Trimming cost V 7 bases and J 2 bases; bases outside gene matches: 9. The CDR3 is 14 amino acids. The CDR3 nucleotides are TGCAGCGGTTCCAGGACAGGCACCACAGATACGCAGTATTTT. Translation gives CSGSRTGTTDTQYF.